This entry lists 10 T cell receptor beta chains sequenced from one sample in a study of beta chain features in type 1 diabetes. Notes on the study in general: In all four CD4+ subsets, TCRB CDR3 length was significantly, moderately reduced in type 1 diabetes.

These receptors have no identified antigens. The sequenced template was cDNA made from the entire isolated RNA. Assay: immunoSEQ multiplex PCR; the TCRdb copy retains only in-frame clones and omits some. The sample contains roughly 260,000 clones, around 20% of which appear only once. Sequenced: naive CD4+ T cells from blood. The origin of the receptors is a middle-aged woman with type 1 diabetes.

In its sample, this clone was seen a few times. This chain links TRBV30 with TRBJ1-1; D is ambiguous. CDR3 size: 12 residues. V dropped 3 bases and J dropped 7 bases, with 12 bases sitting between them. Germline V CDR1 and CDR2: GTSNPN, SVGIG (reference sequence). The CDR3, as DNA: TGTGCCTGGAGGGTCCAGGAGGGTGAAGCTTTCTTT. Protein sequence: CAWRVQEGEAFF. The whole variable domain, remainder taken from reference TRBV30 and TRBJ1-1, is SQTIHQWPATLVQPVGSPLSLECTVEGTSNPNLYWYRQAAGRGLQLLFYSVGIGQISSEVPQNLSASRPQDRQFILSSKKLLLSDSGFYLCAWRVQEGEAFFGQGTRLTVV.

The CDR3 DNA sequence: TGTGCCAGCAGCTCAGTAGGGACAGGGGGAGGCTACACCTTC. Translated: CASSSVGTGGGYTF. The chain links TRBV7-2 to TRBJ1-2, with 11 bases aligning to TRBD1. The CDR3 is made up of 14 amino acids. Germline lookup yields CDR1 SGHTA and CDR2 FQGNSA. Germline trimming cut 4 bases from V and 8 bases from J; bases unmatched to any gene: 6.

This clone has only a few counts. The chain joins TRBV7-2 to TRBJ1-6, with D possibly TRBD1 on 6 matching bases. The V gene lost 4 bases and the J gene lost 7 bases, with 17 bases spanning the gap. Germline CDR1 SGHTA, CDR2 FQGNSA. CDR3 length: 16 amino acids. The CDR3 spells CASSSRNGGRNSPLHF. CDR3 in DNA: TGTGCCAGCAGCTCCCGAAATGGGGGCCGGAATTCACCCCTCCACTTT.

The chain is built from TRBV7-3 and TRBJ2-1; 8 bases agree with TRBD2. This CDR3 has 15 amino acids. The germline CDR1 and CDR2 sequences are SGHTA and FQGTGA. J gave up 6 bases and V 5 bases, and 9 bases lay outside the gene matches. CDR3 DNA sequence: TGTGCCAGCAGCCCAGCGGGGGACTCGGGCAATGAGCAGTTCTTC. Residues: CASSPAGDSGNEQFF.

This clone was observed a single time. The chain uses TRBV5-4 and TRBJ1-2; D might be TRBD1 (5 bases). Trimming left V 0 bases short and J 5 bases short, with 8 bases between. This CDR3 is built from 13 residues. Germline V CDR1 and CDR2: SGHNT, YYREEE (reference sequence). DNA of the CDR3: TGTGCCAGCAGCTTGGACAGGACATATGGCTACACCTTC. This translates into CASSLDRTYGYTF.

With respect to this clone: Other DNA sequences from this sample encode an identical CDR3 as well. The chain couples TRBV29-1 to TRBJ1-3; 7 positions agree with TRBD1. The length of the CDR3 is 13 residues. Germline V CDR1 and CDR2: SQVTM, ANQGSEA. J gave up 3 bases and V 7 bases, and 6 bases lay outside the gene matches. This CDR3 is CSAGGQSGNTIYF. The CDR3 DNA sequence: TGCAGCGCCGGGGGACAGAGTGGAAACACCATATATTTT.

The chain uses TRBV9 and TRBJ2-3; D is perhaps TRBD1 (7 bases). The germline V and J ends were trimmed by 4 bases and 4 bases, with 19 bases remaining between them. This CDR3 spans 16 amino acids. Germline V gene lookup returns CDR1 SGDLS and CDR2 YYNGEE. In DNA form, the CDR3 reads TGTGCCAGCAGCCCCCAGACAGGGAGGATGGCAGATACGCAGTATTTT. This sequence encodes CASSPQTGRMADTQYF.

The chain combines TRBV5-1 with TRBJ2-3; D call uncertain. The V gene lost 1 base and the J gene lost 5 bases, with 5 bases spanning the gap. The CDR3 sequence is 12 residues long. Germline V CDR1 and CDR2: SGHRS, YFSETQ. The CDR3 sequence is CASSLWRDTQYF. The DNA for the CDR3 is TGCGCCAGCAGCTTGTGGAGAGATACGCAGTATTTT.

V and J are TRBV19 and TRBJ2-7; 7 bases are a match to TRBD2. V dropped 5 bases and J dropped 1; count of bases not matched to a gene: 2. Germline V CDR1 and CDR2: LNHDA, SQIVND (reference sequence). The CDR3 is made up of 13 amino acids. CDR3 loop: CASSLRGSYEQYF. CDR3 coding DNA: TGTGCCAGTAGTTTGCGGGGGTCCTACGAGCAGTACTTC.

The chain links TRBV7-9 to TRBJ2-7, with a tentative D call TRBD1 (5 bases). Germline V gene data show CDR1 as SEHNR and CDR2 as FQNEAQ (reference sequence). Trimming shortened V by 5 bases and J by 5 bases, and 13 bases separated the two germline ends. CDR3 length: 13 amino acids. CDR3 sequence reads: CASSQWGADEQYF. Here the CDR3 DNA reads TGTGCCAGCAGCCAGTGGGGCGCGGACGAGCAGTACTTC.